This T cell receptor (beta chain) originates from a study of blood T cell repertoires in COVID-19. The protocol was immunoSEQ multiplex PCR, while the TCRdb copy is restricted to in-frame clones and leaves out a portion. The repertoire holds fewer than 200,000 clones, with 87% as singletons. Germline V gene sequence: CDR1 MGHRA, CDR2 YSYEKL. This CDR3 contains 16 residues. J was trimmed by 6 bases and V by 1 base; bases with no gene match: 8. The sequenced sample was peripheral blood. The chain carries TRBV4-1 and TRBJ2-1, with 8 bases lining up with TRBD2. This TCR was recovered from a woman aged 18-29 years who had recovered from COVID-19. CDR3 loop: CASSQGNGRAFNEQFF. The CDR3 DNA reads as TGCGCCAGCAGCCAAGGAAACGGGAGGGCCTTCAATGAGCAGTTCTTC.